The 26 T cell receptor beta chains given below trace back to one sample, sequenced in a study of T cell changes during pregnancy in multiple sclerosis. The protocol was immunoSEQ multiplex PCR, while the TCRdb copy is restricted to in-frame clones and leaves out a portion. The sample holds about 50,000 clones; under 95% are singletons and the top ten take roughly 5.4%. Here the sequenced sample was CD8+ T cells from peripheral blood mononuclear cells, taken before pregnancy. Source of these receptors: a female donor with multiple sclerosis, enrolled in a pregnancy study.

The V gene is TRBV5-8, the J gene TRBJ1-1; unclear D gene. Trimming cost V 0 bases and J 2 bases, with 5 bases left between them. This CDR3 has 13 amino acids. Germline V gene data show CDR1 as SGHTS and CDR2 as YDEGEE. For the CDR3, the DNA is TGTGCCAGCAGCTTGGACAGTAACACTGAAGCTTTCTTT. Amino acids: CASSLDSNTEAFF.

The rearrangement uses TRBV4-2 and TRBJ2-5; TRBD2 agrees at 12 bases. Germline V gene data show CDR1 as LGHNA and CDR2 as YNFKEQ. The V and J ends lost 0 bases and 5 bases, in that order; junction bases with no gene match: 10. The length of the CDR3 is 18 residues. In DNA, the CDR3 is TGTGCCAGCAGCCAAGAACCGACTAGCGGGAGCGGGGGGGAGACCCAGTACTTC. Amino acid sequence: CASSQEPTSGSGGETQYF.

The chain employs TRBV4-1 and TRBJ2-2; 7 positions match TRBD2. The CDR3 loop spans 14 amino acids. The germline V gene has CDR1 MGHRA and CDR2 YSYEKL. V dropped 4 bases and J dropped 6; count of bases not matched to a gene: 5. The CDR3: CASSRGGDPGELFF. The CDR3 DNA reads as TGCGCCAGCAGCCGGGGGGGGGACCCCGGGGAGCTGTTTTTT.

In its sample, this clone was seen once. The chain employs TRBV29-1 and TRBJ1-2; D ambiguous. CDR3 length: 12 residues. Trimming removed 4 bases from V and 8 bases from J, with 14 bases in between. Looked up from germline, CDR1 is SQVTM and CDR2 is ANQGSEA. The CDR3 sequence: CSVAIGDGGYTF. CDR3 DNA sequence: TGCAGCGTTGCGATCGGTGACGGGGGCTACACCTTC.

This chain connects TRBV7-9 to TRBJ2-6, with D hard to call. Trimming cost V 2 bases and J 1 base, with 6 bases left between them. Germline lookup yields CDR1 SEHNR and CDR2 FQNEAQ (reference sequence). This CDR3 has 15 residues. CDR3 in DNA: TGTGCCAGCAGCTTATCGGAGTCTGGGGCCAACGTCCTGACTTTC. Translated: CASSLSESGANVLTF.

The chain uses TRBV27 and TRBJ2-3; tentatively, D is TRBD1 (6 bases). This CDR3 is built from 14 residues. The V gene's germline CDR1 is MNHEY and CDR2 SMNVEV (reference sequence). V was trimmed by 5 bases and J by 9 bases, leaving 18 bases between them. DNA for the CDR3: TGTGCCAGCAGTCCGGACAGTGGCCAAGCCACGCAGTATTTT. Residues: CASSPDSGQATQYF.

The chain links TRBV2 to TRBJ1-2, with 8 bases matching TRBD1. V was clipped by 7 bases and J by 3 bases; unmatched bases: 16. CDR3 length equals 17 residues. From germline, CDR1 is SNHLY and CDR2 FYNNEI. In nucleotides, the CDR3 is TGTGCCAGCATCTCGGACAGGGATCCTATCTCGGACTATGGCTACACCTTC. This codes for CASISDRDPISDYGYTF.

The chain carries TRBV7-6 and TRBJ1-1, with unresolved D. CDR1 and CDR2 (germline): SGHVS, FNYEAQ. The CDR3 covers 14 residues. V gave up 5 bases and J gave up 1 base, with 11 bases separating them. CDR3 region: CASSVEGSNTEAFF. The CDR3 coding sequence is TGTGCCAGCAGCGTGGAGGGATCGAACACTGAAGCTTTCTTT.

The CDR3 coding sequence is TGTGCCAGCAGCCCACAGATAATTAACTATGGCTACACCTTC. Translation: CASSPQIINYGYTF. The chain couples TRBV28 to TRBJ1-2; D unclear. The CDR3 spans 14 residues. The germline V and J ends were trimmed by 6 bases and 1 base, with 12 bases remaining between them. From germline, CDR1 is MDHEN and CDR2 SYDVKM.

This rearrangement joins TRBV27 to TRBJ2-5; TRBD1 is a possible D gene (5 bases). Germline V CDR1 and CDR2: MNHEY, SMNVEV (reference sequence). CDR3 length: 14 residues. V was clipped by 8 bases and J by 9 bases, with 22 bases between them. The CDR3 here is CASSLPGQEGAQYF. The CDR3 nucleotides are TGTGCCAGCTCCCTTCCGGGTCAGGAAGGGGCCCAGTACTTC.

This clone has only one observation. The chain employs TRBV5-4 and TRBJ2-5; possible D gene TRBD1, 5 bases. Gene TRBJ2-7 matches the end of the DNA better, so the J call may be wrong. The CDR3 runs to 15 residues. The germline CDR1 and CDR2 sequences are SGHNT and YYREEE (reference sequence). In nucleotides, the CDR3 is TGTGCCAGCAGCCGGAGTTCGGACATAAGGTACGAGCAGTACTTC. Its translation: CASSRSSDIRYEQYF.

CDR3 sequence reads: CASSVAGRGDTEAFF. The CDR3 bases are TGTGCCAGCAGCGTAGCAGGCCGGGGGGACACTGAAGCTTTCTTT. This sequence joins TRBV9 and TRBJ1-1; D is possibly TRBD1 (5 bases). The CDR3 has 15 residues. The V end was cut by 0 bases, the J end by 3 bases, with 12 bases between. Germline CDR1 and CDR2: SGDLS and YYNGEE.

This sequence joins TRBV18 and TRBJ2-1; D ambiguous. CDR1 is KGHSH, CDR2 LQKENI, per germline. Trimming removed 4 bases from V and 8 bases from J, with 12 bases in between. The CDR3 has 13 amino acids. For the CDR3, the DNA is TGTGCCAGCTCACACACCCCAGGTGATGAGCAGTTCTTC. Protein: CASSHTPGDEQFF.

The chain has TRBV19 and TRBJ2-7; D remains ambiguous. The CDR3 is 14 residues long. Trimming stripped 6 bases from V and 3 bases from J, with 15 bases between. Germline V gene lookup returns CDR1 LNHDA and CDR2 SQIVND (reference sequence). The CDR3, as DNA: TGTGCCAGTAGCCTAGGTTCGAGTGTCTACGAGCAGTACTTC. Translated, it gives CASSLGSSVYEQYF.

The chain links TRBV20-1 to TRBJ2-7; D might be TRBD2 (5 bases). This CDR3 has 10 residues. Germline V gene lookup returns CDR1 DFQATT and CDR2 SNEGSKA (reference sequence). V lost 4 bases and J lost 10, with 11 bases in between. This CDR3 is CSAKRELQYF. CDR3 bases: TGCAGTGCTAAACGGGAACTACAGTACTTC.

The chain combines TRBV27 with TRBJ1-2, with D possibly matching TRBD1 (6 bases). The CDR3 is 13 residues long. The germline V gene encodes CDR1 MNHEY and CDR2 SMNVEV (reference sequence). V lost 6 bases, J lost 8 bases, and 16 bases lay in between. CDR3 region: CASSAPGQNGYTF. Here the CDR3 DNA reads TGTGCCAGCAGCGCCCCGGGACAAAACGGCTACACCTTC.

This chain uses TRBV9 with TRBJ2-5; D call uncertain. V was cut by 0 bases and J by 3 bases, with 6 bases left in between. The V gene's germline CDR1 is SGDLS and CDR2 YYNGEE. CDR3 length: 13 amino acids. The CDR3 nucleotides read TGTGCCAGCAGCGTAGCTAGTGAAGAGACCCAGTACTTC. Protein: CASSVASEETQYF.

The V call is TRBV19, the J call TRBJ2-1; 11 nucleotides match TRBD2. V dropped 5 bases and J dropped 9; count of bases not matched to a gene: 3. The germline gives CDR1 LNHDA, CDR2 SQIVND (reference sequence). CDR3 length: 13 residues. The CDR3 here is CASSVAGGREQFF. For the CDR3, the DNA is TGTGCCAGTAGTGTAGCGGGAGGGCGTGAGCAGTTCTTC.

V is TRBV29-1 and J is TRBJ2-7, with D perhaps matching TRBD1 (6 bases). V lost 8 bases and J lost 3, with 11 bases in between. The germline CDR1 and CDR2 sequences are SQVTM and ANQGSEA. This CDR3 is built from 11 residues. The CDR3 region is CSSQQGYEQYF. The CDR3 bases are TGCAGCTCCCAACAGGGCTACGAGCAGTACTTC.

This chain connects TRBV7-9 to TRBJ2-7; 10 nucleotides align to TRBD2. The V segment lost 4 bases and the J segment 3 bases; nucleotides outside the gene matches: 6. CDR1 is SEHNR, CDR2 FQNEAQ, per germline (reference sequence). CDR3 size: 15 residues. In nucleotides, the CDR3 is TGTGCCAGCAGCTCCCCTTTAGCGGGGGGCTACGAGCAGTACTTC. Translated: CASSSPLAGGYEQYF.

This clone was observed once. The DNA for the CDR3 is TGTGCCAGCAGCGCCTTTAGCGGGCCCGAGACCCAGTACTTC. Residues: CASSAFSGPETQYF. The chain is built from TRBV9 and TRBJ2-5, with TRBD2 matching over 7 bases. V gave up 3 bases and J gave up 5 bases; unmatched junction bases: 7. This CDR3 comprises 14 residues. CDR1 and CDR2 from the germline V gene are SGDLS and YYNGEE.

This clone was recorded once. The chain has TRBV5-1 and TRBJ2-7; TRBD2 matches 11 bases. The germline CDR1 and CDR2 sequences are SGHRS and YFSETQ. This CDR3 spans 15 amino acids. J lost 4 bases, V lost 4 bases, and 7 bases had no gene match. The CDR3 DNA is TGCGCCAGCAGCCTGCTAGCGGGAGGAAGGTACGAGCAGTACTTC. Amino acid sequence: CASSLLAGGRYEQYF. Drawing the rest from reference TRBV5-1 and TRBJ2-7, the complete variable domain is KAGVTQTPRYLIKTRGQQVTLSCSPISGHRSVSWYQQTPGQGLQFLFEYFSETQRNKGNFPGRFSGRQFSNSRSEMNVSTLELGDSALYLCASSLLAGGRYEQYFGPGTRLTVT.

V and J are TRBV15 and TRBJ2-7; D may be TRBD2 (6 bases). The CDR3 spans 11 residues. CDR1 is LNHNV, CDR2 YYDKDF, per germline (reference sequence). V lost 9 bases, J lost 3 bases, and 9 bases lay in between. The CDR3 nucleotides are TGTGCCACAGGGGAGGACTACGAGCAGTACTTC. Protein sequence: CATGEDYEQYF. Full variable domain (outside the CDR3, taken from reference TRBV15 and TRBJ2-7): DAMVIQNPRYQVTQFGKPVTLSCSQTLNHNVMYWYQQKSSQAPKLLFHYYDKDFNNEADTPDNFQSRRPNTSFCFLDIRSPGLGDTAMYLCATGEDYEQYFGPGTRLTVT.

This chain connects TRBV6-1 to TRBJ1-5, with 7 bases identical to TRBD1. CDR1 and CDR2 from the germline V gene are MNHNS and SASEGT. The CDR3 spans 14 residues. The ends lost 5 bases at V and 7 bases at J; junction bases unmatched: 8. The CDR3 sequence is CASSTFTGEQPQHF. The CDR3 DNA sequence: TGTGCCAGCAGTACTTTTACAGGGGAGCAGCCCCAGCATTTT.

The chain has TRBV11-2 and TRBJ1-1; D perhaps matches TRBD1 (5 bases). The V end lost 2 bases, the J end lost 5 bases, and 12 bases lay between the germline ends. CDR1 and CDR2 from the germline V gene are SGHAT and FQNNGV. The length of the CDR3 is 14 residues. The CDR3 region has the DNA TGTGCCAGCAGCTTACCGGACATTAGAACTGAAGCTTTCTTT. It is translated as CASSLPDIRTEAFF.

This rearrangement joins TRBV2 to TRBJ2-7, with D perhaps TRBD1 (5 bases). Trimming removed 3 bases at V and 5 bases at J, with 17 bases between. Germline V gene lookup returns CDR1 SNHLY and CDR2 FYNNEI. CDR3 length: 15 residues. The CDR3 protein is CASSEVSGKVHEQYF. The CDR3 DNA follows: TGTGCCAGCAGTGAGGTCTCAGGGAAGGTCCACGAGCAGTACTTC.